This T cell receptor beta chain came from a study of cytomegalovirus exposure and HLA in healthy donors. The CDR3 is made up of 13 amino acids. CDR1 MDHEN and CDR2 SYDVKM come from the germline V gene. V was pared by 2 bases and J by 1 base, with 5 bases between. 13 Jbeta primers and 60 Vbeta primers were used for the PCR. Libraries were prepared by immunoSEQ multiplex PCR; TCRdb keeps only in-frame clonotypes and omits some of them. Here the sample spans around 190,000 clones, 79% being singletons. The origin of this receptor is a woman between 18 and 29 years old in good health and CMV-seronegative. Sequencing was performed on PBMCs. The J gene is TRBJ1-1, the V gene TRBV28; D is uncertain. CDR3 nucleotides: TGTGCCAGCAGTTTAGACACGAACACTGAAGCTTTCTTT. Protein: CASSLDTNTEAFF.